Sequencing of this T cell receptor beta chain was carried out in a study of identical twins listed by TCRdb under 2016. Study-wide context: To test whether fetal clonotypes persist, the study used deep sequencing on TCR alpha and beta repertoires from monozygotic twins, unrelated adults of various ages, and cord blood. To rule out contamination, replicate twin experiments were performed at different times with different library preparation protocols. Broader findings and caveats from the paper: Compared with coincidental sharing between unrelated individuals, out-of-frame TCR alpha sequences shared between twins had an excess of sequences with low generation probability. Zero-insertion analyses could be partly confounded by invariant T cells such as MAIT and iNKT, though diverse VJ usage argued against such confounding for most clonotypes. The excess sharing between twins in beta out-of-frame sequences was weaker because fewer shared sequences reduced the signal-to-noise ratio. Abundant cord blood beta clonotypes carried fewer insertions; young adult naive repertoires showed a weaker similar trend, while memory repertoires showed none. In monozygotic twins, recombination models systematically underestimated out-of-frame TCR alpha sharing, but the models matched the sharing seen between unrelated individuals. Conclusions relied on cross-sectional statistical analysis, since the same donors could not be followed over many years.

Only healthy Caucasian donors were included. The twin cohort comprised three pairs of female monozygotic twins, all aged roughly 18 to 29 years. The RNA used for TCR libraries was isolated from peripheral blood mononuclear cells. CDR1 is given as MDHEN and CDR2 as SYDVKM, both from the germline V gene. Reading from cysteine to phenylalanine, the CDR3 counts 17 amino acids. Only the CDR3 part of the read is kept: 51 bases, read in frame from the first base. V loses 4 bases of germline sequence and J loses 2 bases, and the interval between the two ends is 15 bases. Receptors were amplified or captured by 5' RACE. Sequencing took place on an Illumina HiSeq 2000. A universal primer binding site was added through template switching, and the final cDNA carried a unique molecular identifier so that TCR cDNA molecules could be counted accurately. Specific primers in the conserved constant-segment region were used to synthesize first-strand cDNA for the TCR alpha and beta chains. To control for contamination, each cDNA library was double barcoded with a SMART-Mk sample barcode plus Illumina barcodes. TruSeq adapter sequences and Illumina sample barcodes were added in two successive PCR steps. TCR alpha and beta cDNA libraries were sequenced on the Illumina HiSeq platform with custom primers. Per the source publication's procedure: Raw reads were processed with MiGEC to extract unique molecular identifiers, and MiXCR was used to determine CDR3 positions. Recombination models were inferred per individual with the repgenHMM and IGoR tools using an EM algorithm. Shared clonotype analysis was performed with the tcR package in R, normalizing sharing by the product of cloneset sizes. To study raw recombination free of thymic and clonal selection effects, out-of-frame nonproductive sequences were analyzed. TCRdb itself trimmed the public reads at Q25 with fastp, ran MiXCR and retained productive beta chains. Here each entry gathers all rows of one CDR3 protein and keeps the most common genes and DNA. Clone size and V and J calls follow TCRdb, not the original study. The sample contains about 890,000 distinct CDR3 sequences, roughly 12% of them found a single time. Clones ranked in the top ten supply around 1.6% of the sample.

With respect to this clonotype: Its antigen target is currently unknown. The input lacks base qualities; no much larger clone sits a single base away.

The sample also formed part of further work on yellow fever vaccine responses in identical twins. According to the second study: According to the authors, in identical twins the way T cells responded to vaccination appeared partly convergent and partly personalized. The study precisely tracked vaccine-responding T cell clones in identical twins.

The chain is made from TRBV28 and TRBJ2-6; the best D guess is TRBD1, with 6 bases matching. Sequencing was performed on PBMCs. The receptor's source is a woman aged 18-29 years in good health. The DNA reads as follows: TGTGCCAGCAGTTCGCAAACACAGGGTCCTGGGGCCAACGTCCTGACTTTC. Its protein is CASSSQTQGPGANVLTF.